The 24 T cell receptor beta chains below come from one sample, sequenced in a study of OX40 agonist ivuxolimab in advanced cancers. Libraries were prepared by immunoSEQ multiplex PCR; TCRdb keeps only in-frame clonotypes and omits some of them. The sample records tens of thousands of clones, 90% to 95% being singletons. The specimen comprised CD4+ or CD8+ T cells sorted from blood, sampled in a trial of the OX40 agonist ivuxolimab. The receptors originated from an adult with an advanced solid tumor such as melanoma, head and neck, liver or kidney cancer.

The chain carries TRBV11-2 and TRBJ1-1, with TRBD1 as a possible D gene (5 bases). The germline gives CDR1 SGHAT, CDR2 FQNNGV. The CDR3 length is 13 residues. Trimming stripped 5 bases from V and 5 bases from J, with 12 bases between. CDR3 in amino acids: CASSPSKGTEAFF. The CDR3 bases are TGTGCCAGCAGCCCCAGTAAGGGGACTGAAGCTTTCTTT.

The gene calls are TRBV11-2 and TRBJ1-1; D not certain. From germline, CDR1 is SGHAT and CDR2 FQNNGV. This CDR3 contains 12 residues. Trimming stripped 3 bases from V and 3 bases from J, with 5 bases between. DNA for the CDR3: TGTGCCAGCAGCTTCGGTGACACTGAAGCTTTCTTT. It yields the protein CASSFGDTEAFF.

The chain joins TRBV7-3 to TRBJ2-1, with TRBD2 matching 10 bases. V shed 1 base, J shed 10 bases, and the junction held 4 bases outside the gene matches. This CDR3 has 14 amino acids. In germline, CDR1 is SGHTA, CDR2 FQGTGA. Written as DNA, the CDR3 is TGTGCCAGCAGCTTAATAGCGGGGGGCAGGGAGCAGTTCTTC. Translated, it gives CASSLIAGGREQFF.

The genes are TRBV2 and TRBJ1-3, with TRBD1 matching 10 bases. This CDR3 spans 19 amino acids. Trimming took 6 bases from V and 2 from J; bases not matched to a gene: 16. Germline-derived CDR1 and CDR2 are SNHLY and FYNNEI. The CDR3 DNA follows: TGTGCCAGCAGCTCCACCCGGGACAGGGGAGGTAGTGCTGGAAACACCATATATTTT. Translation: CASSSTRDRGGSAGNTIYF.

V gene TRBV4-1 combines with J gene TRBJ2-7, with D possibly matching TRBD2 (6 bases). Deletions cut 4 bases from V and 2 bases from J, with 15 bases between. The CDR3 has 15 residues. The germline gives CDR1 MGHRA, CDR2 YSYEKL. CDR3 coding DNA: TGCGCCAGCAGCCTCGCCGGGAGCCAAGCCTACGAGCAGTACTTC. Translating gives CASSLAGSQAYEQYF.

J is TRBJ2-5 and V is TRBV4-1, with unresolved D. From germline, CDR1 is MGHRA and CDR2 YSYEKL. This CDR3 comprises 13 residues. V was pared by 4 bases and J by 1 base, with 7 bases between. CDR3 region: CASSPPAQETQYF. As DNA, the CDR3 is TGCGCCAGCAGCCCTCCGGCCCAAGAGACCCAGTACTTC.

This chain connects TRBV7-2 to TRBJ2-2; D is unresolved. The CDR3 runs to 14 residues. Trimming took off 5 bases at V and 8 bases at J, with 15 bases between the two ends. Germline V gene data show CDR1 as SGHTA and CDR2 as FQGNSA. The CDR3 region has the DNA TGTGCCAGCAGCGAGACCACCGTGGGAGGGGAGCTGTTTTTT. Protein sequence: CASSETTVGGELFF.

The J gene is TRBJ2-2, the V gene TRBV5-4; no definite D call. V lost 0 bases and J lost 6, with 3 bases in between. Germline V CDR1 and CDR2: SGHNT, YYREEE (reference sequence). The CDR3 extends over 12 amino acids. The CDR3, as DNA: TGTGCCAGCAGCTTGGGGGCCGGGGAGCTGTTTTTT. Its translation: CASSLGAGELFF.

CDR3 sequence: CASSLSQGVGYEQYF. In DNA form, the CDR3 reads TGTGCCAGCAGTTTATCGCAGGGGGTCGGTTACGAGCAGTACTTC. V is TRBV27 and J is TRBJ2-7, with 7 bases matching TRBD1. The germline gives CDR1 MNHEY, CDR2 SMNVEV (reference sequence). This CDR3 comprises 15 residues. After removal of 0 bases from V and 4 bases from J, the junction contained 6 bases not matched to a gene.

Here the CDR3 reads CASSLAGQGFGELFF. CDR3 sequence (DNA): TGTGCCAGCAGCTTAGCTGGACAGGGTTTCGGGGAGCTGTTTTTT. The genes are TRBV13 and TRBJ2-2; 8 nucleotides match TRBD1. CDR3 length: 15 amino acids. In germline, CDR1 is PRHDT, CDR2 FYEKMQ (reference sequence). V lost 1 base, J lost 7 bases, and 5 bases stayed unmatched.

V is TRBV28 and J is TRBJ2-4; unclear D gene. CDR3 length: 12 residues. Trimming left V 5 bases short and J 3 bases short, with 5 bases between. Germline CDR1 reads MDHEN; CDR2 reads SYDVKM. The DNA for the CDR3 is TGTGCCAGCAGTCCGGGCAAAAACATTCAGTACTTC. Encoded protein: CASSPGKNIQYF.

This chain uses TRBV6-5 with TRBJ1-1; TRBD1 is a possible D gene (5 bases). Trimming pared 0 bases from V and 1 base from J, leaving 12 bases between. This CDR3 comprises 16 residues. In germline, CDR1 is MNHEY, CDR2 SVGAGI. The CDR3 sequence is CASSYSTGGGNTEAFF. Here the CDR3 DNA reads TGTGCCAGCAGTTACTCGACGGGGGGTGGGAACACTGAAGCTTTCTTT.

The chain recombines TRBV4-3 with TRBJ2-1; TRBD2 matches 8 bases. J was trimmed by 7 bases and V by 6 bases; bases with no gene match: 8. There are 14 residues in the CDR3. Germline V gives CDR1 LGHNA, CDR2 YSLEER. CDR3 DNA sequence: TGCGCCAGCAGGGGGAGCGGGAGTACGAATGAGCAGTTCTTC. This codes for CASRGSGSTNEQFF.

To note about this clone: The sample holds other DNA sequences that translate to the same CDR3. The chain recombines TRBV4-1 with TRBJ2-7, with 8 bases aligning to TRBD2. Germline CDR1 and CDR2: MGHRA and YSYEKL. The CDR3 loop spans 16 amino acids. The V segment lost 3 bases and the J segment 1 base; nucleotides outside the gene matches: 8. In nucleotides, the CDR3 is TGCGCCAGCAGCCAGGACGGGGGGGCCGGTTCCTACGAGCAGTACTTC. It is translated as CASSQDGGAGSYEQYF.

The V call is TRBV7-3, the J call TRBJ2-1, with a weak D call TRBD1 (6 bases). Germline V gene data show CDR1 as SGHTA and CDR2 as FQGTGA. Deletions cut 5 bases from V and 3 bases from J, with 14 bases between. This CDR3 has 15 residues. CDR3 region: CASSPQGSDYNEQFF. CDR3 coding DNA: TGTGCCAGCAGCCCGCAGGGGAGTGACTACAATGAGCAGTTCTTC.

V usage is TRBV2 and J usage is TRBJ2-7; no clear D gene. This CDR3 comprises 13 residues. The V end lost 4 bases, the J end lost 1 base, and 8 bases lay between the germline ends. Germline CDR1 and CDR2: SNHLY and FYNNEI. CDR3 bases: TGTGCCAGCAGTGGACCAGCGTCCTACGAGCAGTACTTC. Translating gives CASSGPASYEQYF.

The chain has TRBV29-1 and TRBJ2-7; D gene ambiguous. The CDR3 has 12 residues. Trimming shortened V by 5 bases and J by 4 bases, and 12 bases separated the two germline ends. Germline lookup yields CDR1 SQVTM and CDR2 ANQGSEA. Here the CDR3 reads CSVRWTDYEQYF. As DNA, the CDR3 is TGCAGCGTTCGATGGACGGATTACGAGCAGTACTTC.

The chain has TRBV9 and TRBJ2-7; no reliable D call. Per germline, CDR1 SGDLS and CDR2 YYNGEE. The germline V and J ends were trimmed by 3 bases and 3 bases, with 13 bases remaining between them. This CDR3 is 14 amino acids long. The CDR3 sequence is CASSASEISYEQYF. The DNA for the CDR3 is TGTGCCAGCAGCGCCAGTGAGATAAGCTACGAGCAGTACTTC.

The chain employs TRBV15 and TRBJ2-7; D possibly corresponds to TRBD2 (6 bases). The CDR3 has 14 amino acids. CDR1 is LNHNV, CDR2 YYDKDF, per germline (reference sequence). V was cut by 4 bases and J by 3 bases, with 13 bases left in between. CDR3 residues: CATSIGRQGYEQYF. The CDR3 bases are TGTGCCACCAGCATTGGGAGGCAGGGCTACGAGCAGTACTTC.

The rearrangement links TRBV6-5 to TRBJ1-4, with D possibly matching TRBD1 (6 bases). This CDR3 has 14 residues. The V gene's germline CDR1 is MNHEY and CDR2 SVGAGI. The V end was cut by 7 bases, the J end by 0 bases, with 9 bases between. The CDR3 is CASTGQSTNEKLFF. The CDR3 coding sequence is TGTGCCAGCACTGGACAGTCAACTAATGAAAAACTGTTTTTT.

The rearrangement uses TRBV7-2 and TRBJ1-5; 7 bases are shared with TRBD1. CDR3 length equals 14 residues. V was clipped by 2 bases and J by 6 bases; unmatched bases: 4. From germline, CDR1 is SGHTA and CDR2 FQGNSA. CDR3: CASSLQGGPQPQHF. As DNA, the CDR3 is TGTGCCAGCAGCTTACAGGGGGGCCCTCAGCCCCAGCATTTT.

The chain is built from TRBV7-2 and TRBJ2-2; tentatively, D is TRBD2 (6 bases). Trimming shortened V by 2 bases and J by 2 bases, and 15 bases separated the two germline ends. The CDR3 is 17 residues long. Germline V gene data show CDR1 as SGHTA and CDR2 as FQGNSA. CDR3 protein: CASSLTVGGDNTGELFF. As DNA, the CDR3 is TGTGCCAGCAGCTTAACGGTCGGCGGGGACAACACCGGGGAGCTGTTTTTT.

Here the CDR3 DNA reads TGTGCCAGCAGCTTAACCCCGGGCGAGGGCTATGGCTACACCTTC. Its protein is CASSLTPGEGYGYTF. The chain joins TRBV7-6 to TRBJ1-2; no reliable D call. The V end lost 2 bases, the J end lost 4 bases, and 14 bases lay between the germline ends. The CDR3 has 15 amino acids. The germline V gene encodes CDR1 SGHVS and CDR2 FNYEAQ.

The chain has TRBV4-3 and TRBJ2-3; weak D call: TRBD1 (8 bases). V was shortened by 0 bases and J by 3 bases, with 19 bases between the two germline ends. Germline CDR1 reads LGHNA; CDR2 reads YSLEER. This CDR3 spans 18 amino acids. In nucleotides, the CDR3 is TGCGCCAGCAGCCAAGATCACGGGGGGACAGGAGGGACAGATACGCAGTATTTT. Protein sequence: CASSQDHGGTGGTDTQYF.